These T cell receptor beta chains were read from a single sample in a study of neoadjuvant nivolumab and ipilimumab in lung cancer. Clones were sequenced by immunoSEQ multiplex PCR, and TCRdb holds only the in-frame ones, with some missing. The table records over 25,000 clones, about 76% of them present only once. The sample was tumor tissue, taken after neoadjuvant nivolumab, alone or with ipilimumab, at or shortly before surgery. These receptors were taken from an adult with non-small cell lung cancer. Each CDR3 is given with its conserved first and last residue. The D gene is left open where the match is weak. Clone size is given for some rows only: seen once, a few or many times, or a class if the clone is expanded.

abundance,v_gene,len,j_gene,d_gene,CDR3aa,CDR3nt
NA,TRBV11-2,12,TRBJ1-2,TRBD1,CASRPGGSGYTF,TGTGCCAGCAGGCCAGGGGGCTCGGGCTACACCTTC
NA,TRBV30,12,TRBJ2-3,NA,CACRTNSDTQYF,TGTGCCTGTCGGACTAACTCAGATACGCAGTATTTT
few,TRBV4-1,20,TRBJ2-6,TRBD1,CASSHFPPGQALSGANVLTF,TGCGCCAGCAGCCATTTCCCCCCGGGACAGGCTCTCTCTGGGGCCAACGTCCTGACTTTC
NA,TRBV9,14,TRBJ1-6,TRBD1,CASSVGQGNSPLHF,TGTGCCAGCAGCGTAGGACAGGGGAATTCACCCCTCCACTTT
NA,TRBV7-2,19,TRBJ2-6,NA,CASSLRSNGLSSGANVLTF,TGTGCCAGCAGCTTAAGGTCGAACGGCTTAAGCTCTGGGGCCAACGTCCTGACTTTC
NA,TRBV18,12,TRBJ2-1,NA,CASSPNGGEQFF,TGTGCCAGCTCACCCAACGGGGGAGAGCAGTTCTTC
few,TRBV5-1,15,TRBJ2-7,TRBD1,CASSLAGTGFEEQYF,TGCGCCAGCAGCTTGGCGGGGACAGGTTTCGAGGAGCAGTACTTC
NA,TRBV5-1,13,TRBJ1-2,TRBD1,CASSDTGQEPYTF,TGCGCCAGCAGCGATACCGGACAGGAACCCTACACCTTC
NA,TRBV30,13,TRBJ1-5,NA,CAWSVDSNQPQHF,TGTGCCTGGAGTGTAGATAGCAATCAGCCCCAGCATTTT
NA,TRBV18,13,TRBJ1-4,TRBD1,CASKGQLNEKLFF,TGTGCCAGCAAGGGACAGCTTAATGAAAAACTGTTTTTT
once,TRBV5-1,19,TRBJ2-5,NA,CASSFGRALKGEGVQAQYF,TGCGCCAGCAGCTTTGGGAGGGCTTTGAAGGGGGAAGGCGTTCAGGCCCAGTACTTC
NA,TRBV6-4,14,TRBJ2-1,TRBD1,CASSEGGAYNEQFF,TGTGCCAGCAGTGAAGGGGGCGCCTACAATGAGCAGTTCTTC
NA,TRBV7-9,13,TRBJ2-1,TRBD2,CASTLSSGNEQFF,TGTGCCAGCACCTTGAGTAGCGGGAATGAGCAGTTCTTC
NA,TRBV6-1,13,TRBJ1-1,NA,CASPLHANTEAFF,TGTGCCAGTCCCCTCCATGCGAACACTGAAGCTTTCTTT
once,TRBV30,14,TRBJ1-5,NA,CAWSPTSTDQPQHF,TGTGCCTGGAGTCCGACTTCGACGGATCAGCCCCAGCATTTT
NA,TRBV4-3,13,TRBJ1-1,NA,CASSQEAGNEAFF,TGCGCCAGCAGCCAAGAGGCGGGGAATGAAGCTTTCTTT
NA,TRBV4-2,16,TRBJ1-5,NA,CASSQEAGEGNQPQHF,TGTGCCAGCAGCCAAGAGGCAGGCGAGGGCAATCAGCCCCAGCATTTT
NA,TRBV20-1,11,TRBJ1-2,NA,CSARGSYGYTF,TGCAGTGCTAGGGGCTCCTATGGCTACACCTTC
NA,TRBV5-5,15,TRBJ1-5,TRBD1,CASSLGQGVNQPQHF,TGTGCCAGCAGCTTGGGACAGGGAGTAAATCAGCCCCAGCATTTT
NA,TRBV14,15,TRBJ2-5,TRBD1,CASSPGTGSYETQYF,TGTGCCAGCAGCCCCGGGACAGGGTCTTATGAGACCCAGTACTTC
NA,TRBV29-1,13,TRBJ1-1,NA,CSVQGRAGTEAFF,TGCAGCGTTCAAGGCAGGGCAGGCACTGAAGCTTTCTTT
NA,TRBV7-2,16,TRBJ2-1,TRBD1,CASSLEGTGSYNEQFF,TGTGCCAGCAGCTTAGAGGGGACAGGATCCTACAATGAGCAGTTCTTC
NA,TRBV15,13,TRBJ2-4,TRBD1,CATSGQGLNIQYF,TGTGCCACCAGCGGACAGGGGTTAAACATTCAGTACTTC
NA,TRBV10-3,14,TRBJ1-1,NA,CAISARNMNTEAFF,TGTGCCATCAGTGCGAGAAACATGAACACTGAAGCTTTCTTT
NA,TRBV5-1,14,TRBJ1-1,NA,CASSLDTGLAEAFF,TGCGCCAGCAGCTTGGACACAGGGTTGGCTGAAGCTTTCTTT
once,TRBV27,17,TRBJ1-1,NA,CASMRAISLGMNTEAFF,TGTGCCAGCATGAGAGCTATTAGCCTTGGAATGAACACTGAAGCTTTCTTT
medium-sized,TRBV18,13,TRBJ1-2,TRBD1,CASSLDRVGGYTF,TGTGCCAGCTCATTGGACAGGGTTGGCGGCTACACCTTC
NA,TRBV5-8,12,TRBJ1-1,NA,CASSWQGTEAFF,TGTGCCAGCAGCTGGCAGGGCACTGAAGCTTTCTTT
NA,TRBV6-1,15,TRBJ1-6,NA,CASSIVTGPNSPLHF,TGTGCCAGCAGCATCGTCACAGGCCCCAATTCACCCCTCCACTTT
NA,TRBV4-3,14,TRBJ1-2,NA,CASSQVLAGRGYTF,TGCGCCAGCAGCCAAGTGCTTGCAGGGCGCGGCTACACCTTC
NA,TRBV5-5,17,TRBJ2-1,TRBD2,CASNPGLAGGTVNEQFF,TGTGCCAGCAATCCGGGACTAGCGGGGGGTACTGTGAATGAGCAGTTCTTC
few,TRBV7-9,13,TRBJ2-1,NA,CASSLDLRYEQFF,TGTGCCAGCAGCTTAGATCTGAGATATGAGCAGTTCTTC
NA,TRBV19,14,TRBJ2-7,TRBD2,CASSRAGGPYEQYF,TGTGCCAGTAGTAGGGCGGGGGGGCCCTACGAGCAGTACTTC
NA,TRBV19,12,TRBJ1-2,NA,CASRDRHYGYTF,TGTGCCAGTAGGGACCGCCACTATGGCTACACCTTC
NA,TRBV2,15,TRBJ2-5,NA,CASSDPSSFGKTQYF,TGTGCCAGCAGTGATCCTAGTTCATTCGGAAAGACCCAGTACTTC
few,TRBV5-1,12,TRBJ2-2,NA,CASSRASGELFF,TGCGCCAGCAGCAGGGCTTCCGGGGAGCTGTTTTTT
NA,TRBV5-4,14,TRBJ1-1,TRBD1,CASSYDRVVTEAFF,TGTGCCAGCAGCTACGACAGGGTCGTCACTGAAGCTTTCTTT
medium-sized,TRBV5-6,14,TRBJ2-4,NA,CASSTGLAKNIQYF,TGTGCCAGCAGCACCGGACTAGCCAAAAACATTCAGTACTTC